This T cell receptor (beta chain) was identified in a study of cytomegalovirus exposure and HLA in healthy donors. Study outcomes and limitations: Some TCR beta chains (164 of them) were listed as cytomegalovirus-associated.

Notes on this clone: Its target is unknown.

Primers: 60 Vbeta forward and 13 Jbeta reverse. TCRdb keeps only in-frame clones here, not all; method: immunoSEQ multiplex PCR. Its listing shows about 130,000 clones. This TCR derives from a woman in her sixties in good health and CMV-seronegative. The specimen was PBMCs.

The CDR3 protein is CASSFRLAGDNEQFF. CDR3 sequence (DNA): TGCGCCAGCAGCTTCCGACTAGCGGGGGACAATGAGCAGTTCTTC. This sequence joins TRBV4-1 and TRBJ2-1, with 12 positions matching TRBD2. The CDR3 is 15 amino acids. V lost 5 bases to trimming and J lost 5 bases; unmatched junction nucleotides: 4. Germline CDR1 MGHRA, CDR2 YSYEKL.